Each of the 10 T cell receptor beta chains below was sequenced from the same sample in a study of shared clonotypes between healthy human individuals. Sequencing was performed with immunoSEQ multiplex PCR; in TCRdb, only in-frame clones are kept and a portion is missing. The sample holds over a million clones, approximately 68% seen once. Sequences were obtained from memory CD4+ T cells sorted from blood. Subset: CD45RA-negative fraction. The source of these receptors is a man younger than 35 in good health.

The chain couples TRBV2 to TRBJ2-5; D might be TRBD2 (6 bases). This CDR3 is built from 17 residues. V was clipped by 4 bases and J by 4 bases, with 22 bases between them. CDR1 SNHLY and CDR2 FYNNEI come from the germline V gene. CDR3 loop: CASSVSGPRIGGETQYF. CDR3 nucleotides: TGTGCCAGCAGTGTGTCGGGACCCCGAATCGGGGGAGAGACCCAGTACTTC.

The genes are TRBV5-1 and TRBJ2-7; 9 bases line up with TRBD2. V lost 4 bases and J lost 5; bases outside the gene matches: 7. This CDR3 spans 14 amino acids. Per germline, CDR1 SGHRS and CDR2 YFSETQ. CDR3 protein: CASSAASGTNEQYF. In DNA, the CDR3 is TGCGCCAGCAGCGCCGCTAGCGGGACTAACGAGCAGTACTTC.

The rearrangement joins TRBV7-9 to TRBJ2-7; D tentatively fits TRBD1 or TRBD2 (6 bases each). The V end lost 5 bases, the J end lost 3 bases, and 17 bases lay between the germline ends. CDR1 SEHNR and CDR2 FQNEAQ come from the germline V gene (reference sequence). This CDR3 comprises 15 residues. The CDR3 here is CASSPWEEGDYEQYF. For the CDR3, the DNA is TGTGCCAGCAGCCCCTGGGAGGAGGGGGACTACGAGCAGTACTTC.

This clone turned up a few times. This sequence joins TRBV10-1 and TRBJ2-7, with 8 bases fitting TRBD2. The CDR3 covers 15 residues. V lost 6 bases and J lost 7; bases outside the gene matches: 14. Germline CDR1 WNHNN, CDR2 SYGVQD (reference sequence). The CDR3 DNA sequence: TGCGCCAGCAGCCCGGGGGGGACGGCCGGATGGGAGCAGTACTTC. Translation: CASSPGGTAGWEQYF.

In DNA form, the CDR3 reads TGTGCCAGCAGTTACTCCCAGGGAGCCTACGAGCAGTACTTC. It specifies CASSYSQGAYEQYF. The V and J genes are TRBV6-6 and TRBJ2-7; D tentatively reads TRBD1 or TRBD2 (5 bases each). Germline-derived CDR1 and CDR2 are MNHNY and SVGAGI (reference sequence). Trimming removed 0 bases at V and 2 bases at J, with 8 bases between. This CDR3 contains 14 residues.

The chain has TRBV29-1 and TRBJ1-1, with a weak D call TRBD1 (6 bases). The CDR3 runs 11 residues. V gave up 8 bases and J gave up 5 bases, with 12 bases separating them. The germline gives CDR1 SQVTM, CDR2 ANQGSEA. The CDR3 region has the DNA TGCAGCCTACGGAGGGGGACTGAAGCTTTCTTT. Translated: CSLRRGTEAFF.

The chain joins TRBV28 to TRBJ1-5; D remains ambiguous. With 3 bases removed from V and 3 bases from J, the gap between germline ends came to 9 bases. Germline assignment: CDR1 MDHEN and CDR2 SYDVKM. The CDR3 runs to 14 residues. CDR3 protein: CASSFYSFNQPQHF. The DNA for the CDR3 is TGTGCCAGCAGTTTTTACAGCTTCAATCAGCCCCAGCATTTT.

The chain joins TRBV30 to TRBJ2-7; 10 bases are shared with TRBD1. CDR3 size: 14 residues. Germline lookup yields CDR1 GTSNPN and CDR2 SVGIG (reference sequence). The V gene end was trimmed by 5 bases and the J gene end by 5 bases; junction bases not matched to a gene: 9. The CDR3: CAWDPGTGANEQYF. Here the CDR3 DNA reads TGTGCCTGGGACCCCGGGACAGGGGCGAACGAGCAGTACTTC.

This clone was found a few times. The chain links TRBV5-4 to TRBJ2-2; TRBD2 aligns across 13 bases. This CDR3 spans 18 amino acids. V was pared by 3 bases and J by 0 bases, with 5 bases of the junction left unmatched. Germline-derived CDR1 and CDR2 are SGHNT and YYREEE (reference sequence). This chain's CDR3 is CASSSRTSGRSNTGELFF. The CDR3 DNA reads TGTGCCAGCAGCTCGAGGACTAGCGGGAGATCGAACACCGGGGAGCTGTTTTTT.

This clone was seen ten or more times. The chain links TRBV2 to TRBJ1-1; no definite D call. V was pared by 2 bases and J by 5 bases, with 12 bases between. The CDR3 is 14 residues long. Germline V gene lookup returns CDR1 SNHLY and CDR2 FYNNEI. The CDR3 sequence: CASSEQKDRTEAFF. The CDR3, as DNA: TGTGCCAGCAGTGAACAAAAGGACCGGACTGAAGCTTTCTTT.